This TCR beta chain was profiled in a study of Ad26.COV2.S vaccination and SARS-CoV-2 variants (dated by TCRdb to the early 2020s). As for the study more broadly: Vaccine-arm donors came from COV1001, a multicentre, randomized, double-blind, placebo-controlled phase I-IIa trial of Ad26.COV2.S in healthy adults. Ad26.COV2.S was administered intramuscularly at a dose of 5x10^10 or 1x10^11 viral particles, either as one shot or as two shots given 56 days apart. TCRbeta repertoire sequencing was used to assess the specificity and breadth of SARS-CoV-2-reactive T cell receptors after Ad26.COV2.S vaccination. The TCR-sequenced set comprised approximately 30 samples: around 20 Ad26.COV2.S vaccine recipients, 5 placebo recipients and 8 SARS-CoV-2 convalescent individuals. Participants in the trial were split at random into five groups of five each, receiving low-dose or high-dose Ad26.COV2.S once or twice, or else placebo on both occasions. Investigators remained blinded to trial group allocation during experiments and outcome assessment.

Taken with the paper, the label for treatment or condition translates to: 15 to 20 received Ad26.COV2.S at low or high dose, single or two shots; about 5 received placebo; per-sample allocation not given. For vaccine and placebo recipients, repertoires were sequenced using samples collected on day 63 after the first injection. In Cohort 1b, 25 adults aged 18-55 years were enrolled at a single site in Boston, USA, between 29 July and 7 August 2020. Ad26.COV2.S was a replication-incompetent adenovirus type 26 vector that expressed a prefusion-stabilized SARS-CoV-2 spike protein derived from the original Wuhan strain. As regards this clone: Its antigen specificity is not known. Per-base qualities were not stored, and no clone one base away is much larger.

There are 15 amino acids in the CDR3, from cysteine to phenylalanine inclusive. The only DNA kept is the CDR3, 45 bases in frame from the first base. According to the germline V gene (reference sequence), CDR1 reads SGHNT and CDR2 reads YYREEE. V and J lose 4 bases and 4 bases, and a span of 14 bases separates them. The immunoSEQ Assay was used to sequence TCRbeta CDR3 regions. After extraction, genomic DNA underwent amplification by bias-controlled multiplex PCR, followed by high-throughput sequencing. On the authors' methods: To quantify the absolute abundance of every unique TCRbeta CDR3 region, sequences were collapsed and filtered. T cell fraction was estimated by normalization of TCRbeta template counts to usable DNA, with usable DNA being measured through amplification of reference genes present in all nucleated cells. Repertoire TCRs were annotated as SARS-CoV-2-specific when V gene, CDR3 amino acid sequence and J gene were exactly matched to a known reactive TCR set. The reference SARS-CoV-2 TCR set was derived from MIRA and filtered for enrichment in COVID-19-positive ImmuneCODE repertoires, a step that removed public or cross-reactive TCRs. Using the MIRA antigens, annotated TCRs were further analysed by specific ORF or by position within an ORF. Breadth was defined as annotated unique rearrangements over total unique productive rearrangements; depth was the summed frequency of those rearrangements. Group comparisons of TCR breadth used two-sided Wilcoxon rank-sum tests. This is the immuneACCESS table as TCRdb keeps it, with only in-frame sequences that have V and J called. A part of the clones is gone; compared with another copy, unresolved V genes explain less than half, and the rest is unexplained. Clone size and the V and J calls come from that table; the DNA yielded D and trimming. The sample table holds about 440,000 clones, of which roughly 91% were seen once. The ten largest clones take up less than 5.5% of the sample.

Overall study results and their limits: Vaccine and placebo recipients had similar non-spike TCR breadth, a finding consistent with the vaccine containing only spike. After vaccination, spike-specific CD8+ and CD4+ T cell responses were reported to show substantial breadth. Compared with placebo recipients, Ad26.COV2.S recipients showed higher spike-specific TCR breadth (P = 0.0014). The study lacked the statistical power to compare responses across vaccine doses or regimens. The authors noted that the TCR breadth and depth analyses may have underestimated total T cell responses.

The sequenced sample was peripheral blood, obtained in a trial of Ad26.COV2.S vaccine versus placebo. The receptor was derived from a person aged 18-65 years who received the Ad26.COV2.S COVID-19 vaccine or a placebo. The V gene is TRBV5-4 and the J gene is TRBJ2-2; TRBD2 might be the D gene, on 6 matching bases. The DNA sequence reads TGTGCCAGCAGCCGATCTGGAGGGCCCACCGGGGAGCTGTTTTTT. This sequence encodes CASSRSGGPTGELFF.